Listed below are T cell receptor beta chains from one sample, sequenced in a study of T cells after posttransplantation cyclophosphamide. Repertoires were generated with immunoSEQ multiplex PCR, while TCRdb's copy carries only in-frame clones and drops some. This sample has roughly 70,000 clones; about 94% occur once, and the top ten carry roughly 3%. Material: PBMCs. Receptors originate from a woman younger than 45 in good health and a related stem cell transplant donor. CDR3s include the opening cysteine and the closing phenylalanine or tryptophan. D genes are given only for firm matches. For some rows the clone size is stated as once, few or many, or as a class when expanded; others skip it.

TRBV27	.	TRBJ2-2	.	TGTGCCAGCAGTTTGACTTACACCGGGGAGCTGTTTTTT	CASSLTYTGELFF
TRBV5-6	TRBD2	TRBJ2-3	.	TGTGCCAGCAGCTGGGGGGGACTAGCGGGGGGGCGCACAGATACGCAGTATTTT	CASSWGGLAGGRTDTQYF
TRBV14	.	TRBJ2-6	.	TGTGCCAGCAGCCGGGCAGGGACTGGGGCCAACGTCCTGACTTTC	CASSRAGTGANVLTF
TRBV19	.	TRBJ2-2	.	TGTGCCAGTAGTATGATACGGGGGACTGGGGAGCTGTTTTTT	CASSMIRGTGELFF
TRBV7-8	.	TRBJ2-1	.	TGTGCCAGCAGCTTCCCCGGGACGACCAGCTCCTACAATGAGCAGTTCTTC	CASSFPGTTSSYNEQFF
TRBV6-5	.	TRBJ2-7	.	TGTGCCAGCAGTTACTCTCACAGGCAGAGTTACGAGCAGTACTTC	CASSYSHRQSYEQYF
TRBV7-9	.	TRBJ2-3	.	TGTGCCAGCAGCTTTGTAACGGGGGTGACAGATACGCAGTATTTT	CASSFVTGVTDTQYF
TRBV6-5	TRBD1	TRBJ1-1	.	TGTGCCAGCAGTGGACAGACAGGGGAGGGGGCTTTCTTT	CASSGQTGEGAFF
TRBV6-1	.	TRBJ2-5	once	TGTGCCAGCAGTGAAGGGCGGGGGCCCCAAGAGACCCAGTACTTC	CASSEGRGPQETQYF
TRBV5-1	.	TRBJ2-5	.	TGCGCCAGCAGCACCAGACCCCAGACCGTGGAGACCCAGTACTTC	CASSTRPQTVETQYF
TRBV2	TRBD1	TRBJ2-2	.	TGTGCCAGCAGTTGGTGGCAGGGGGCGAACGGGGAGCTGTTTTTT	CASSWWQGANGELFF
TRBV2	.	TRBJ1-1	.	TGTGCCAGCAGGGTTGTAAAGTCGGGCACTGAAGCTTTCTTT	CASRVVKSGTEAFF
TRBV18	TRBD1	TRBJ1-3	.	TGTGCCAGCTCACCACTGACAGGGGACGGCTCTGGAAACACCATATATTTT	CASSPLTGDGSGNTIYF
TRBV15	.	TRBJ2-3	.	TGTGCCACCAGTTTAATCGGAGGGCCAGATACGCAGTATTTT	CATSLIGGPDTQYF